The next 8 T cell receptor beta chains were all read from a single sample in a study of blood T cells in healthy people across ages. A second PCR of 7 to 11 cycles used a sample-barcoded 5' primer and a J-beta primer mix. TCRdb reanalysed the 5' RACE reads using MiXCR and keeps one entry per CDR3 protein. In the table there are 1.5 million to 2 million distinct CDR3 sequences, 28% of which are singletons. The sample comprised blood. Every receptor here comes from a woman aged 30 to 39 in good health.

This clonotype appeared a few times. This is likely a read error, given that the CDR3 carries no conserved phenylalanine or tryptophan at its end. The chain carries TRBV5-1 and TRBJ2-1, with 14 nucleotides matching TRBD2. V lost 3 bases to trimming and J lost 8 bases; unmatched junction nucleotides: 4. The V gene's germline CDR1 is SGHRS and CDR2 YFSETQ. The CDR3 spans 15 residues. CDR3 amino acids: CASSSGLAGVDEQFL. CDR3 nucleotide sequence: TGCGCCAGCAGCTCGGGACTAGCGGGAGTCGATGAGCAGTTCCTC.

As for this clonotype: A much larger clonotype is one base distant, so this may be a read error. This rearrangement joins TRBV10-3 to TRBJ2-7; D not resolved. CDR3 length: 13 residues. Trimming took 0 bases from V and 7 from J, leaving 10 bases between them. Germline CDR1 ENHRY, CDR2 SYGVKD. In DNA form, the CDR3 reads TGTGCCATCAGTGAGTCGACCACGAAGGAGCAGTACTTC. Encoded protein: CAISESTTKEQYF.

The sample holds many counts of this clonotype. This sequence joins TRBV20-1 and TRBJ2-5, with D possibly called TRBD1 or TRBD2 (5 bases each). The germline V gene has CDR1 DFQATT and CDR2 SNEGSKA (reference sequence). The CDR3 runs 14 residues. The germline V and J ends were trimmed by 6 bases and 5 bases, with 19 bases remaining between them. DNA for the CDR3: TGCAGTGCGGCGGCGAGGGGCCTAACGGAGACCCAGTACTTC. This encodes CSAAARGLTETQYF.

This clonotype was seen once. The chain recombines TRBV20-1 with TRBJ1-5, with no clear D. The germline V and J ends were trimmed by 3 bases and 9 bases, with 15 bases remaining between them. CDR3 length equals 13 residues. Germline V gene sequence: CDR1 DFQATT, CDR2 SNEGSKA (reference sequence). CDR3 residues: CSASRGEMLPQHF. The CDR3 bases are TGCAGTGCTAGTCGCGGGGAGATGCTGCCCCAGCATTTT.

This chain uses TRBV29-1 with TRBJ2-3; D may correspond to TRBD1 or TRBD2 (5 bases each). Looked up from germline, CDR1 is SQVTM and CDR2 is ANQGSEA. This CDR3 is 15 amino acids long. Trimming pared 4 bases from V and 0 bases from J, leaving 14 bases between. The CDR3 reads CSVGDSGTSTDTQYF. The CDR3 nucleotides are TGCAGCGTTGGTGACAGCGGAACGAGCACAGATACGCAGTATTTT.

This clonotype appeared a few times. V and J are TRBV5-1 and TRBJ2-3, with TRBD2 as a possible D gene (6 bases). The CDR3 is made up of 15 amino acids. Trimming left V 0 bases short and J 5 bases short, with 13 bases between. Germline V lookup: CDR1 SGHRS, CDR2 YFSETQ. The CDR3 region is CASSLGGDFRDTQYF. The CDR3 DNA follows: TGCGCCAGCAGCTTGGGGGGGGACTTCCGAGATACGCAGTATTTT.

For this clonotype: A much larger clone sits a single nucleotide away, making a read error possible. This chain joins TRBV9 and TRBJ2-5; TRBD1 matches at 7 bases. The ends lost 3 bases at V and 3 bases at J; junction bases unmatched: 17. Looked up from germline, CDR1 is SGDLS and CDR2 is YYNGEE. The CDR3 length is 18 residues. The chain's CDR3 is CASSGTQGDTGDKETQYF. The CDR3, as DNA: TGTGCCAGCAGCGGAACGCAAGGAGATACAGGGGACAAAGAGACCCAGTACTTC.

The V and J genes are TRBV29-1 and TRBJ2-7; 10 bases are a match to TRBD1. With V trimmed by 6 bases and J by 7 bases, 9 bases remained unmatched. CDR3 length: 13 residues. From germline, CDR1 is SQVTM and CDR2 ANQGSEA. The CDR3 DNA reads TGCAGCGTGGGGGCGACAGGGGGCGGGGAGCAGTACTTC. Residues: CSVGATGGGEQYF.